The present T cell receptor beta chain was sequenced within a study of blood T cell repertoires in COVID-19. Original processing notes: Estimation of nucleated cell counts relied on the amplification of reference gene primers. Generated by immunoSEQ multiplex PCR, the TCRdb table keeps only in-frame clones and is missing some. Clone size and V and J calls were adopted from that table, with D and trimming inferred from the DNA. The data hold roughly 160,000 clones, with just under 85% observed a single time. The germline V gene encodes CDR1 MNHEY and CDR2 SMNVEV (reference sequence). The CDR3 has 15 residues. V shed 6 bases, J shed 3 bases, and the junction held 7 bases outside the gene matches.

This rearrangement joins TRBV27 to TRBJ1-3; TRBD1 aligns across 8 bases. Material for sequencing was peripheral blood. The source is a woman aged 80 or over with COVID-19, enrolled during active disease. The DNA for the CDR3 is TGTGCCAGCAGGGCCCAGGGGGCTTTTGGAAACACCATATATTTT. Translated: CASRAQGAFGNTIYF.